One sample yielded the 24 T cell receptor beta chains listed below, sequenced in a study of identical twins. TCRdb independently ran MiXCR on the 5' RACE reads; one entry per CDR3 protein. Among around 1.7 million distinct CDR3 sequences, roughly a third were seen once, and the ten largest hold about 0.27%. Sample: cord blood. The receptors here all came from a newborn girl in good health.

V is TRBV13 and J is TRBJ1-1; D remains ambiguous. V was cut by 6 bases and J by 4 bases, with 12 bases left in between. The CDR3 length is 13 residues. Germline CDR1 is PRHDT and CDR2 is FYEKMQ (reference sequence). CDR3 sequence (DNA): TGTGCCAGCAGGCTATCGCGGTTCACTGAAGCTTTCTTT. This sequence encodes CASRLSRFTEAFF.

The rearrangement links TRBV10-2 to TRBJ1-2, with D possibly matching TRBD1 (5 bases). Between the trimmed V and J ends, which lost 8 bases and 6 bases, there was a span of 19 bases. The germline CDR1 and CDR2 sequences are WSHSY and SAAADI. The CDR3 is 14 amino acids. DNA of the CDR3: TGCGCCAGCGCAACGGGACCCCAAAGCAATGGCTACACCTTC. Its translation: CASATGPQSNGYTF.

This chain links TRBV29-1 with TRBJ1-4; D ambiguous. Germline-derived CDR1 and CDR2 are SQVTM and ANQGSEA. CDR3 length: 13 residues. V lost 4 bases and J 7 bases, leaving 13 bases between the germline ends. CDR3 in amino acids: CSVVVRVGEKLFF. DNA of the CDR3: TGCAGCGTTGTAGTGCGGGTCGGTGAAAAACTGTTTTTT.

The chain carries TRBV3-1 and TRBJ2-2; 12 bases are shared with TRBD2. V shed 0 bases and J 7 bases; nucleotides not matched to a gene: 6. The germline CDR1 and CDR2 sequences are LGHDT and YNNKEL (reference sequence). The CDR3 has 17 amino acids. The CDR3 protein is CASSQELLAGGNGELFF. DNA of the CDR3: TGTGCCAGCAGCCAAGAATTGCTAGCGGGAGGGAACGGGGAGCTGTTTTTT.

This clonotype was counted a few times. The J gene is TRBJ2-5, the V gene TRBV28, with a tentative D call TRBD2 (5 bases). V was pared by 2 bases and J by 4 bases, with 14 bases between. Looked up from germline, CDR1 is MDHEN and CDR2 is SYDVKM. The CDR3 spans 15 residues. The CDR3 DNA follows: TGTGCCAGCAGTTTAGTTCCGGGGTCGGGAGAGACCCAGTACTTC. It codes for CASSLVPGSGETQYF. The full variable domain, in which reference TRBV28 and TRBJ2-5 provide the parts outside the CDR3, is DVKVTQSSRYLVKRTGEKVFLECVQDMDHENMFWYRQDPGLGLRLIYFSYDVKMKEKGDIPEGYSVSREKKERFSLILESASTNQTSMYLCASSLVPGSGETQYFGPGTRLLVL.

Points on this clonotype: This clone may be a read error of a much larger clone one base away. V gene TRBV20-1 combines with J gene TRBJ1-2, with unresolved D. This CDR3 comprises 11 residues. V shed 4 bases and J shed 2 bases, with 5 bases lying between them. The germline V gene encodes CDR1 DFQATT and CDR2 SNEGSKA (reference sequence). The CDR3: CSAKQNYGYTF. CDR3 nucleotide sequence: TGCAGTGCTAAACAAAACTATGGCTACACCTTC.

This chain uses TRBV11-2 with TRBJ2-2, with TRBD2 identical over 10 bases. Germline lookup yields CDR1 SGHAT and CDR2 FQNNGV. The CDR3 runs 19 residues. V lost 4 bases, J lost 4 bases, and 15 bases stayed unmatched. The CDR3 protein is CASSSLWGTSAFSTGELFF. Here the CDR3 DNA reads TGTGCCAGCAGCTCCCTATGGGGGACTAGCGCCTTTAGCACCGGGGAGCTGTTTTTT. The complete variable domain, with remaining parts taken from reference TRBV11-2 and TRBJ2-2, reads EAGVAQSPRYKIIEKRQSVAFWCNPISGHATLYWYQQILGQGPKLLIQFQNNGVVDDSQLPKDRFSAERLKGVDSTLKIQPAKLEDSAVYLCASSSLWGTSAFSTGELFFGEGSRLTVL.

This clonotype was seen a handful of times. The chain employs TRBV7-9 and TRBJ2-3, with D tentatively TRBD1 or TRBD2 (5 bases each). CDR1 and CDR2 from the germline V gene are SEHNR and FQNEAQ (reference sequence). The germline V and J ends were trimmed by 2 bases and 2 bases, with 14 bases remaining between them. This CDR3 region has 16 residues. This CDR3 reads CASSLSEGPSTDTQYF. The CDR3 DNA reads as TGTGCCAGCAGCTTATCAGAGGGGCCGTCCACAGATACGCAGTATTTT.

For this clonotype: A much larger clonotype is one base distant, so this may be a read error. The chain employs TRBV29-1 and TRBJ2-7, with TRBD2 as a possible D gene (6 bases). This CDR3 has 13 residues. CDR1 and CDR2 (germline): SQVTM, ANQGSEA. Trimming stripped 3 bases from V and 7 bases from J, with 16 bases between. CDR3 bases: TGCAGCGTTGATTTTTGGACTAACCATGAGCAGTACTTC. It codes for CSVDFWTNHEQYF.

To note about this clonotype: A much larger clone lies a single base off, so this may be a read error. The V call is TRBV4-2, the J call TRBJ2-4; 7 nucleotides line up with TRBD2. In germline, CDR1 is LGHNA, CDR2 YNFKEQ. This CDR3 is built from 14 residues. The V gene end was trimmed by 4 bases and the J gene end by 15 bases; junction bases not matched to a gene: 15. CDR3: CASSLEAGTYERYF. The CDR3 DNA follows: TGTGCCAGCAGCCTTGAAGCGGGGACTTACGAGCGGTACTTC.

This chain uses TRBV18 with TRBJ1-2, with 9 bases fitting TRBD1. The germline V gene has CDR1 KGHSH and CDR2 LQKENI. J lost 5 bases, V lost 6 bases, and 16 bases had no gene match. The CDR3 has 17 amino acids. DNA for the CDR3: TGTGCCAGCTCTCATGTCCCGGGACAGGGCTCCCTATATGGCTACACCTTC. This gives the protein CASSHVPGQGSLYGYTF.

The chain recombines TRBV5-4 with TRBJ2-3; D is uncertain. The V end was cut by 6 bases, the J end by 2 bases, with 13 bases between. Germline CDR1 and CDR2: SGHNT and YYREEE (reference sequence). This CDR3 has 14 residues. DNA for the CDR3: TGTGCCAGCACATCCATATATTCCACAGATACGCAGTATTTT. Its translation is CASTSIYSTDTQYF.

This chain links TRBV29-1 with TRBJ2-1; TRBD2 matches 11 bases. The tail of the sequence fits TRBJ2-7 better, so the J call may be wrong. Looked up from germline, CDR1 is SQVTM and CDR2 is ANQGSEA. The CDR3 spans 18 residues. CDR3 loop: CSVDVTSGRRNSYNEQYF. The CDR3 DNA reads as TGCAGCGTTGATGTTACTAGCGGGAGAAGGAACTCCTACAATGAGCAGTACTTC.

As DNA, the CDR3 is TGTGCCAGTGAAAAGGGGCCCAACTATGGCTACACCTTC. Translation: CASEKGPNYGYTF. V is TRBV19 and J is TRBJ1-2; D is possibly TRBD1 (5 bases). Per the germline V gene, CDR1 is LNHDA and CDR2 is SQIVND (reference sequence). The CDR3 has 13 residues. Trimming took 8 bases from V and 2 from J, leaving 12 bases between them.

This clonotype occurred a few times. The chain carries TRBV12-5 and TRBJ2-7; D unclear. The germline CDR1 and CDR2 sequences are LGHNT and FRNRAP. The CDR3 spans 13 residues. Trimming stripped 2 bases from V and 5 bases from J, with 10 bases between. The CDR3 coding sequence is TGTGCTAGTGGTTTGTGGAAAGGAGACGAGCAGTACTTC. Amino acid sequence: CASGLWKGDEQYF.

The chain employs TRBV4-1 and TRBJ2-7, with D unclear. Germline V lookup: CDR1 MGHRA, CDR2 YSYEKL. The CDR3 is 15 amino acids. Trimming pared 1 base from V and 2 bases from J, leaving 12 bases between. In nucleotides, the CDR3 is TGCGCCAGCAGCCAAGGGGCAGGTTTACCCTACGAGCAGTACTTC. Translated, it gives CASSQGAGLPYEQYF.

The V gene is TRBV29-1, the J gene TRBJ1-1; D is possibly TRBD1 (5 bases). V was pared by 5 bases and J by 0 bases, with 13 bases between. Germline V gene data show CDR1 as SQVTM and CDR2 as ANQGSEA. The CDR3 totals 14 residues. CDR3 sequence reads: CSVHSLTVNTEAFF. The DNA for the CDR3 is TGCAGCGTTCATAGTCTGACAGTGAACACTGAAGCTTTCTTT.

This rearrangement joins TRBV3-1 to TRBJ2-3, with a possible D match to TRBD2 (5 bases). Trimming shortened V by 1 base and J by 4 bases, and 12 bases separated the two germline ends. The CDR3 runs 15 residues. Germline loops: CDR1 LGHDT, CDR2 YNNKEL (reference sequence). CDR3 coding DNA: TGTGCCAGCAGCCAAGGTGGGAGCCGGGCAGATACGCAGTATTTT. It translates to CASSQGGSRADTQYF.

The CDR3 DNA follows: TGTGCCAGCTCACCACCACTAGGGTTATACGAGCAGTACTTC. This codes for CASSPPLGLYEQYF. The chain combines TRBV18 with TRBJ2-7; D might be TRBD2 (5 bases). Germline V gene lookup returns CDR1 KGHSH and CDR2 LQKENI. The CDR3 contains 14 residues. V lost 0 bases and J 4 bases, leaving 10 bases between the germline ends.

This clonotype was seen ten or more times. The rearrangement links TRBV29-1 to TRBJ1-5, with unresolved D. The germline gives CDR1 SQVTM, CDR2 ANQGSEA. The V end lost 4 bases, the J end lost 5 bases, and 9 bases lay between the germline ends. This CDR3 comprises 12 residues. CDR3 nucleotides: TGCAGCGTTGGGGGTGGAGATCAGCCCCAGCATTTT. This codes for CSVGGGDQPQHF.

This sequence joins TRBV6-2 or TRBV6-3 and TRBJ2-5; possible D gene TRBD1, 5 bases. This CDR3 has 14 amino acids. CDR1 and CDR2 from the germline V gene are MNHEY and SVGEGT. The ends were cut back, 0 bases at V and 5 bases at J, with 10 bases in the middle. CDR3 sequence: CASSYSSKGETQYF. CDR3 sequence (DNA): TGTGCCAGCAGTTACTCCAGCAAGGGGGAGACCCAGTACTTC.

This rearrangement joins TRBV6-1 to TRBJ1-4; 7 bases fit TRBD1. The CDR3 consists of 17 residues. Germline lookup yields CDR1 MNHNS and CDR2 SASEGT. V lost 2 bases to trimming and J lost 3 bases; unmatched junction nucleotides: 9. CDR3 residues: CASSELSDRAANEKLFF. The CDR3 coding sequence is TGTGCCAGCAGTGAACTCTCCGACAGGGCGGCTAATGAAAAACTGTTTTTT.

This clonotype came up a few times. The rearrangement uses TRBV30 and TRBJ2-3, with 8 nucleotides matching TRBD2. Germline CDR1 and CDR2: GTSNPN and SVGIG (reference sequence). The CDR3 runs to 15 residues. The trim removed 0 bases at V and 4 bases at J, leaving 6 bases unmatched. The CDR3 sequence is CAWSVFTGGADTQYF. CDR3 sequence (DNA): TGTGCCTGGAGTGTATTTACCGGGGGGGCAGATACGCAGTATTTT.

The sample holds one count of this clonotype. This chain joins TRBV18 and TRBJ2-7; 10 bases line up with TRBD1. Germline-derived CDR1 and CDR2 are KGHSH and LQKENI. V dropped 3 bases and J dropped 4; count of bases not matched to a gene: 12. The CDR3 contains 17 residues. The CDR3 nucleotides read TGTGCCAGCTCACCCTTACCGCCGGGACAGGGGCGGTACGAGCAGTACTTC. Protein: CASSPLPPGQGRYEQYF.